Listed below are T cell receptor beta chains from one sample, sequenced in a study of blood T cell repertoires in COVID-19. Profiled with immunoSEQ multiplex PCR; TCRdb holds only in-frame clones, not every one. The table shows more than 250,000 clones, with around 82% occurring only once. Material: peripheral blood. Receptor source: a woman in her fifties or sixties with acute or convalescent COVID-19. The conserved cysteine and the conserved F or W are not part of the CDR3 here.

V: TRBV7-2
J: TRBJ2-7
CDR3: ASSPGSYEQY

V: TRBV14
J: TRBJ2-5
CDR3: ASSQPGQGKTQY

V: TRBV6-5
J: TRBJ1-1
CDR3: ASSTNKNTEAF

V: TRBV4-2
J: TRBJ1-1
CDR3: ASSQARGGQGGTNTEAF

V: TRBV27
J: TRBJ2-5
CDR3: ASSPWTSGDETQY

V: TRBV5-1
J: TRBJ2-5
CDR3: ASRTEAQETQY

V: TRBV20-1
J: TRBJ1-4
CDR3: SARVREKLF

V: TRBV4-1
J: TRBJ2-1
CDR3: ASSRRGRGHRDEQF

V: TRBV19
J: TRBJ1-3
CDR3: ASSIISGTGNTIY

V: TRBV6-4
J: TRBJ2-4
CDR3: ASSDSRGAGGPGAKNIQY

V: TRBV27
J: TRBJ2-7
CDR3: ASATGTISYEQY

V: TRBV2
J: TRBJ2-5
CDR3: ASNRGGETQY

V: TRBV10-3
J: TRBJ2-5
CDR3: ASRTGEGLETQY

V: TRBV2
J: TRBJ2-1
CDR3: ASSGQGDEQF

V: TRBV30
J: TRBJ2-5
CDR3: ACGQGEETQY

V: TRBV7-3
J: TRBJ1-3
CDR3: ASSPTTGQPAGNTIY

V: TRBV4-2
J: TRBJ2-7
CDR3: ASTLYRETTYEQY

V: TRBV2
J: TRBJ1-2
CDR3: ASGAEVNYGYT

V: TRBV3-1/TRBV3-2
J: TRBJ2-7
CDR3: ASSQDLTGAEQY

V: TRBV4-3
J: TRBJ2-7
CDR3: ASSQEAGSSYEQY

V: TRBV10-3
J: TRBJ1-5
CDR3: AVTRGQNQPQH

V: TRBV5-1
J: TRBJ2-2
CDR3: ASSPRPISGGVTGELF

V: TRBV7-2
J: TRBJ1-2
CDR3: ASSPGHANYGYT

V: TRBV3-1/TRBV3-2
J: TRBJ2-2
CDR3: ASSQAGGAATGELF

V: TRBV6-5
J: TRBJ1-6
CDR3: ASMTVPSPLH

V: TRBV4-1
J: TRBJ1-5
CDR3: ASSRTQGLGQPQH

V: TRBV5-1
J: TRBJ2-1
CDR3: ASSLQGATGNEQF

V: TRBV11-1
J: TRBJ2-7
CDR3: ASSLYSSYEQY

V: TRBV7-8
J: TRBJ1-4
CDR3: ASSPRQTNEKLF

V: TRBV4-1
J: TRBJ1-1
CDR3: ASSPTIWDRTRRTEAF

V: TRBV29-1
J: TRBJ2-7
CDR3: SAGGLAGKVYEQY

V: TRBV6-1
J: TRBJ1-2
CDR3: ASSEGGTYGYT

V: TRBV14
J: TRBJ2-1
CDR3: ASSQGKGIAGLIYNEQF

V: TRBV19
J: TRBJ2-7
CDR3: ASSIDGKSSYEQY

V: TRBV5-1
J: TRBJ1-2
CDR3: ASSLGETGDYGYT

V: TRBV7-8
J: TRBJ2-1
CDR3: ASSQDSGKQF

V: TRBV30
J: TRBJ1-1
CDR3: AWSVTGAEAF

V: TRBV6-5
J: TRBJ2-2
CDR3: ASSLGQWGTGELF

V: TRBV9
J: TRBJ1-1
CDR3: ASSPLRGGEGF

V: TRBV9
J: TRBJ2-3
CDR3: ASSAEVTTQY

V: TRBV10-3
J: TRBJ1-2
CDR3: AISAGRGNGYT

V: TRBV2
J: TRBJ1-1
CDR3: ASMRTGGANTEAF

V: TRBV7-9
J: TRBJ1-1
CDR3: AIEAWGGPG

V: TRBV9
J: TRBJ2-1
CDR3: ASSVDPGRGQGGEQF

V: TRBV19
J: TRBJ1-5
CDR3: ASSEDQPQH

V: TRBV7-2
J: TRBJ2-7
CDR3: ASRSGTGSYEQY

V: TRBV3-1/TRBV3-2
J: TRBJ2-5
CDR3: ASSHGLETQY

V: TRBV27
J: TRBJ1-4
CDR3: ASSFRDRVEKLF

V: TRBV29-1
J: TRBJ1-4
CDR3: SVVSRHNEKLF